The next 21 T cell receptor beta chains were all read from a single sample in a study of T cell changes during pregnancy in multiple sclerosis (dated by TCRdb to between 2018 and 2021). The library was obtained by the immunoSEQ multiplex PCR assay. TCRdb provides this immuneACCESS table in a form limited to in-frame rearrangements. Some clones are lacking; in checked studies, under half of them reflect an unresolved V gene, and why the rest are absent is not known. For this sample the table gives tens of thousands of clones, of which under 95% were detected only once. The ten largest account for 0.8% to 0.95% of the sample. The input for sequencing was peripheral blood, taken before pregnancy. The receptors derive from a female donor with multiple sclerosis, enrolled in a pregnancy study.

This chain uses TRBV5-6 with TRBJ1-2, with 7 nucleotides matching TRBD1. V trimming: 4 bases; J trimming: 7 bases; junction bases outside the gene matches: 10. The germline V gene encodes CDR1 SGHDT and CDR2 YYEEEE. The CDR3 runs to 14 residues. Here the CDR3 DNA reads TGTGCCAGCAGCACTTTTGACAGGGCAAGTGGCTACACCTTC. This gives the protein CASSTFDRASGYTF.

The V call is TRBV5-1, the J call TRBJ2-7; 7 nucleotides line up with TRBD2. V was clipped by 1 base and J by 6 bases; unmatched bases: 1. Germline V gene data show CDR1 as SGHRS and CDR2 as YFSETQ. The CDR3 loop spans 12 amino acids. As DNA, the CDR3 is TGCGCCAGCAGCTTGACGGGGGGCGAGCAGTACTTC. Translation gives CASSLTGGEQYF.

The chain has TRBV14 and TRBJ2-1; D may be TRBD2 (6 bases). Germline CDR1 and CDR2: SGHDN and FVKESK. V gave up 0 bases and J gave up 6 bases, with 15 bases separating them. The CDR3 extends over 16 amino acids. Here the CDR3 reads CASSQELGEAGNEQFF. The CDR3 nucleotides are TGTGCCAGCAGCCAAGAGCTGGGGGAGGCGGGCAATGAGCAGTTCTTC.

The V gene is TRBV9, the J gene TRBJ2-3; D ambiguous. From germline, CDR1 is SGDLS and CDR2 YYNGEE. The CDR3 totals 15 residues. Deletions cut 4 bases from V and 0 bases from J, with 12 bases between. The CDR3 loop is CASSPRVRSTDTQYF. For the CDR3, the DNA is TGTGCCAGCAGCCCCCGAGTCCGAAGCACAGATACGCAGTATTTT.

The CDR3 DNA follows: TGTGCCAGCAGTGAGCTCCGGGACAGCTACAATGAGCAGTTCTTC. It translates to CASSELRDSYNEQFF. The chain is built from TRBV25-1 and TRBJ2-1, with 7 bases aligning to TRBD1. Trimming removed 3 bases from V and 3 bases from J; junction bases left unmatched: 5. The V gene's germline CDR1 is MGHDK and CDR2 SYGVNS. CDR3 length: 15 amino acids.

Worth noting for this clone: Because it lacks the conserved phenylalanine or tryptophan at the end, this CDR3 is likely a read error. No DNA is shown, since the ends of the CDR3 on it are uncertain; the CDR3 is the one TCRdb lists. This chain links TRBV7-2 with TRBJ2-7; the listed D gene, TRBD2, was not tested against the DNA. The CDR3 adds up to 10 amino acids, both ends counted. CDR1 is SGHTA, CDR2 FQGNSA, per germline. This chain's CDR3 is CASSLVRRES.

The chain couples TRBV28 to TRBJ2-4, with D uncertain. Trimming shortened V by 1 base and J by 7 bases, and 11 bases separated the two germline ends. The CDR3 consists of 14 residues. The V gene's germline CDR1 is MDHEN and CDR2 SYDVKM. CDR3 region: CASSLFRGYNIQYF. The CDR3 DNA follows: TGTGCCAGCAGTTTATTTCGAGGATACAACATTCAGTACTTC.

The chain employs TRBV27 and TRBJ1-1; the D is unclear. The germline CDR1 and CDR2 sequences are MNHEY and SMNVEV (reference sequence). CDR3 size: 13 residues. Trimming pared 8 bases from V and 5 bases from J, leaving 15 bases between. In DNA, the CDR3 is TGTGCCAGCTGGGCAGGTCGGTTGACTGAAGCTTTCTTT. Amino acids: CASWAGRLTEAFF.

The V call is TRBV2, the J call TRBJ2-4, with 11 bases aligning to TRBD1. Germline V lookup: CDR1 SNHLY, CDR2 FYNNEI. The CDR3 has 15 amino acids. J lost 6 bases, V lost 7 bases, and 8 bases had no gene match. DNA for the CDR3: TGTGCCAGCACAGGGACAGGGGGTCGGGGAAACATTCAGTACTTC. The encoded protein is CASTGTGGRGNIQYF.

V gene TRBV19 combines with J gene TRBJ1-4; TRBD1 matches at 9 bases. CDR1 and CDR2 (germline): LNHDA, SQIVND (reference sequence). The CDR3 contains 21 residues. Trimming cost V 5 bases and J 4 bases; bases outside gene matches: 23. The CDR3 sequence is CASSVDRGFIPFQSHNEKLFF. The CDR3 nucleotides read TGTGCCAGTAGTGTCGACAGGGGGTTTATCCCTTTTCAGTCTCATAATGAAAAACTGTTTTTT.

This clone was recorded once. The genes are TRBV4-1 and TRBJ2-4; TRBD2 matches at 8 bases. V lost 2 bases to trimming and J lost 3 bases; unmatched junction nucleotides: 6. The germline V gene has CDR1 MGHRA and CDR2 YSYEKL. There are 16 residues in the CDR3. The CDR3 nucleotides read TGCGCCAGCAGCCAACCCGGGGGGGATAGCAAAAACATTCAGTACTTC. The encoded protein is CASSQPGGDSKNIQYF.

CDR3: CSVDPGQGKGYTF. DNA of the CDR3: TGCAGCGTTGACCCCGGACAGGGAAAAGGCTACACCTTC. V and J are TRBV29-1 and TRBJ1-2; 8 bases line up with TRBD1. V gave up 3 bases and J gave up 8 bases; unmatched junction bases: 8. Germline V gene data show CDR1 as SQVTM and CDR2 as ANQGSEA. This CDR3 has 13 residues.

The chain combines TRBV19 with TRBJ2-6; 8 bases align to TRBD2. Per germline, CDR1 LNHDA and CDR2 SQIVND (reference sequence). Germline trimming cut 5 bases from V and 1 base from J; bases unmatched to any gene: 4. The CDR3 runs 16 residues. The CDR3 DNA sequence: TGTGCCAGTAGTCCGCGCGGGGGGTCTGGGGCCAACGTCCTGACTTTC. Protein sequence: CASSPRGGSGANVLTF.

The CDR3 region has the DNA TGCGCCAGCAGCTTGGAGTCGGGACAGGGCGGTACAGATACGCAGTATTTT. It specifies CASSLESGQGGTDTQYF. This rearrangement joins TRBV5-1 to TRBJ2-3; 9 bases fit TRBD1. The germline CDR1 and CDR2 sequences are SGHRS and YFSETQ. Trimming at V came to 0 bases and at J to 3 bases, leaving 8 bases not matched to a gene. The CDR3 loop spans 17 amino acids.

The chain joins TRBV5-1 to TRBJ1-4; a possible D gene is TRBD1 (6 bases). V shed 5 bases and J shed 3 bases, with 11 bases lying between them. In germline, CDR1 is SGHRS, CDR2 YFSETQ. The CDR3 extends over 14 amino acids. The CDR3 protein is CASRAGASNEKLFF. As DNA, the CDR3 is TGCGCCAGCAGGGCGGGGGCGTCTAATGAAAAACTGTTTTTT.

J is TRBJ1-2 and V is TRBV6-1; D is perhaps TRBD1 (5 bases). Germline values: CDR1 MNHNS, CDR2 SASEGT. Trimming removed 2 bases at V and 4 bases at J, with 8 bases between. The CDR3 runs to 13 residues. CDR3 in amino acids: CASSELGGYGYTF. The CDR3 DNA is TGTGCCAGCAGTGAATTGGGGGGCTATGGCTACACCTTC.

This chain's CDR3 is CASSTDYNQPQHF. The CDR3 DNA reads as TGTGCCAGCAGCACGGACTACAATCAGCCCCAGCATTTT. The chain uses TRBV7-2 and TRBJ1-5; D is unresolved. Germline assignment: CDR1 SGHTA and CDR2 FQGNSA. Trimming removed 5 bases at V and 3 bases at J, with 8 bases between. This CDR3 contains 13 residues.

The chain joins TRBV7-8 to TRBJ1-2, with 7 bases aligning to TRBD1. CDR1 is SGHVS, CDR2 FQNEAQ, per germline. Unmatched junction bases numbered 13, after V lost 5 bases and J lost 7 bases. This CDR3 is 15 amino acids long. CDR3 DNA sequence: TGTGCCAGCAGCACTGACAGGGCAGATAGAGGTGGCTACACCTTC. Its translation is CASSTDRADRGGYTF. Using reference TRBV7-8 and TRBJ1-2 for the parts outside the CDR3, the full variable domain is GAGVSQSPRYKVAKRGQDVALRCDPISGHVSLFWYQQALGQGPEFLTYFQNEAQLDKSGLPSDRFFAERPEGSVSTLKIQRTQQEDSAVYLCASSTDRADRGGYTFGSGTRLTVV.

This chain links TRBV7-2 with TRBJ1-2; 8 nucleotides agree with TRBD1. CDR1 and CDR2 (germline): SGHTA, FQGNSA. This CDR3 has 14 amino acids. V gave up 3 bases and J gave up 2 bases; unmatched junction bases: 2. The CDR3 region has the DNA TGTGCCAGCAGCTTCCCAGGGGGCAACTATGGCTACACCTTC. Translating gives CASSFPGGNYGYTF. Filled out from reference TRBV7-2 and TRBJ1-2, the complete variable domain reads GAGVSQSPSNKVTEKGKDVELRCDPISGHTALYWYRQSLGQGLEFLIYFQGNSAPDKSGLPSDRFSAERTGGSVSTLTIQRTQQEDSAVYLCASSFPGGNYGYTFGSGTRLTVV.

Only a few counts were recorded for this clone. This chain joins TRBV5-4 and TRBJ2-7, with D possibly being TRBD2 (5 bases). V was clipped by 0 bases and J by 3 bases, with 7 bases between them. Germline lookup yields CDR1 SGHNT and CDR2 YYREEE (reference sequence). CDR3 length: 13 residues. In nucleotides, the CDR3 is TGTGCCAGCAGCTTGGCACTAGACTACGAGCAGTACTTC. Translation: CASSLALDYEQYF.

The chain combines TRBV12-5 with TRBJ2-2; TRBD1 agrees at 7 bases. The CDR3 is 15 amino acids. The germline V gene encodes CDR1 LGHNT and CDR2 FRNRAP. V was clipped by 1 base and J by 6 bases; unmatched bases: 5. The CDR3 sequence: CASGLGQGSPGELFF. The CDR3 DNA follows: TGTGCTAGTGGTTTGGGACAGGGATCGCCCGGGGAGCTGTTTTTT.